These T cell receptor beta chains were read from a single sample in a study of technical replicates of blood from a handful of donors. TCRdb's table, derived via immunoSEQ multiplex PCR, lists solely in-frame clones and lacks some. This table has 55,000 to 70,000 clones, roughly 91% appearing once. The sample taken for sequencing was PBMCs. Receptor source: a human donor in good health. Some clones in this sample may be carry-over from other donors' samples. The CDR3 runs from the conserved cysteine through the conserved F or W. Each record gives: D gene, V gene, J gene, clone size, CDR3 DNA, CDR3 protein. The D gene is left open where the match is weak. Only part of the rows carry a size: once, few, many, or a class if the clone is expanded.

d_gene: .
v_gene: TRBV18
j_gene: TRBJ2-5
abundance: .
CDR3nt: TGTGCCAGCTCACCAGTCCTTCCCGGAGGTGGAGAGACCCAGTACTTC
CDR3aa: CASSPVLPGGGETQYF

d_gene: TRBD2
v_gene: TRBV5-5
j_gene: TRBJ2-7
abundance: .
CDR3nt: TGTGCCAGCAGCTCGTGGACTAGCGGGAGTCCGGCGCAGTACTTC
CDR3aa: CASSSWTSGSPAQYF

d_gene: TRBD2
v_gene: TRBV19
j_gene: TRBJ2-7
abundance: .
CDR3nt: TGTGCCAGTAGCGCTAGCGGGAGTTGGTACGAGCAGTACTTC
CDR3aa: CASSASGSWYEQYF

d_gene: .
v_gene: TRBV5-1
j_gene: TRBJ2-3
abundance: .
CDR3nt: TGCGCCAGCAGCTTACAAACCAGCACAGATACGCAGTATTTT
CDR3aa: CASSLQTSTDTQYF

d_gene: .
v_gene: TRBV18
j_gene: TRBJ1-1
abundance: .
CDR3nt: TGTGCCAGCTCGCCCGATGCCAGGGACACTGAAGCTTTCTTT
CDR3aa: CASSPDARDTEAFF

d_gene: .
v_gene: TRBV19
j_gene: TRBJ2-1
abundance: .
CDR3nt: TGTGCCAGTAGCCCCGGAGGGCTGGATGAGCAGTTCTTC
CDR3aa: CASSPGGLDEQFF

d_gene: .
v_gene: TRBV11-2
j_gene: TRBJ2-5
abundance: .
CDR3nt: TGTGCCAGCAGTCCCCTACCAGGGTGGCAAGAGACCCAGTACTTC
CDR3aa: CASSPLPGWQETQYF

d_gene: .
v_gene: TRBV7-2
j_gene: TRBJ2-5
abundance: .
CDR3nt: TGTGCCAGCAGCCCTTGGGCTCAGGGGACAAACGGGGCCCAGTACTTC
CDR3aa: CASSPWAQGTNGAQYF

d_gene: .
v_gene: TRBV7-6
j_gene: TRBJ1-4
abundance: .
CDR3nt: TGTGCCAGCAGCCCCCGGAATCGGCAGGGCTTCGAAACTAATGAAAAACTGTTTTTT
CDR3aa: CASSPRNRQGFETNEKLFF

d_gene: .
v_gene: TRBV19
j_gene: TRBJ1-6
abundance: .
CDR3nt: TGTGCCAGTAGCCGACAGAACTATAATTCACCCCTCCACTTT
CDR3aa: CASSRQNYNSPLHF

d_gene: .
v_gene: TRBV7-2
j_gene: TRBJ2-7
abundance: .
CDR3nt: TGTGCCAGCAGCCGCACGGCGGGGAAACTGAGTTTCTACGAGCAGTACTTC
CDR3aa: CASSRTAGKLSFYEQYF

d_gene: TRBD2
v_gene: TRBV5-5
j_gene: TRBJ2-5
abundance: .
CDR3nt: TGTGCCAGCAGCATAGCGGGGGCCGTACAAGAGACCCAGTACTTC
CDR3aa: CASSIAGAVQETQYF

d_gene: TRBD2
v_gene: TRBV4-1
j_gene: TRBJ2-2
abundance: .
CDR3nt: TGCGCCAGCAGCCAATATAGCGGGAAGAACACCGGGGAGCTGTTTTTT
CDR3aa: CASSQYSGKNTGELFF

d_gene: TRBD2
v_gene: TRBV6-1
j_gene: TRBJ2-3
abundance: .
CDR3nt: TGTGCCAGCAACCGGGGGGGTAGCACAGATACGCAGTATTTT
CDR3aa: CASNRGGSTDTQYF

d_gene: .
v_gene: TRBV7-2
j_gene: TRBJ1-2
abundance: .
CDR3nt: TGTGCCAGCAGGCCCGCGGGGCAGTTAAACTATGGCTACACCTTC
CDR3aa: CASRPAGQLNYGYTF

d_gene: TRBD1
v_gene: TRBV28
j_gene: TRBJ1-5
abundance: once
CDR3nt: TGTGCCAGCAGTGCCGACAGGGTGAATCAGCCCCAGCATTTT
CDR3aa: CASSADRVNQPQHF

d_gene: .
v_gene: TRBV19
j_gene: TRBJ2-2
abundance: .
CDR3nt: TGTGCCAGTAGGACCGGGACAATGAACACCGGGGAGCTGTTTTTT
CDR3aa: CASRTGTMNTGELFF

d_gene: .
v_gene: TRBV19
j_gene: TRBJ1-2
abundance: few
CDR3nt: TGTGCCAGTAGTATGAGGTCCCGTGCGAGCTACACCTTC
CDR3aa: CASSMRSRASYTF

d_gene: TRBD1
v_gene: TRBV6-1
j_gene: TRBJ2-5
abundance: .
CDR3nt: TGTGCCAGCAATAGAGGGACAGGGGGCTTAGAGACCCAGTACTTC
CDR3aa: CASNRGTGGLETQYF

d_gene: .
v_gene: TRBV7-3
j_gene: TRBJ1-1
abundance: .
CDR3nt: TGTGCCAGCAGCTTAAATCGGGCGGGGCCGAACACTGAAGCTTTCTTT
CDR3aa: CASSLNRAGPNTEAFF

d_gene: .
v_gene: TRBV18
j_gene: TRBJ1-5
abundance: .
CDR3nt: TGTGCCAGCTCAAGGAGCGTGGGGCAGGCCCAGCATTTT
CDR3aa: CASSRSVGQAQHF

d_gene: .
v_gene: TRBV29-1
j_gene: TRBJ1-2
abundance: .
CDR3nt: TGCAGCGTCGCTATAGGCTACACCTTC
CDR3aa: CSVAIGYTF

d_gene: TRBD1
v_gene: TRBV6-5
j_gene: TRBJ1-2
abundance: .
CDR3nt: TGTGCCAGCAGAACGACAGGGATTAACTATGGCTACACCTTC
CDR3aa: CASRTTGINYGYTF

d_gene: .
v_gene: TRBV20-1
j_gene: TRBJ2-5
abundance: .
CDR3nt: TGCAGTGCTCCCCTAGAGACCCAGTACTTC
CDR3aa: CSAPLETQYF

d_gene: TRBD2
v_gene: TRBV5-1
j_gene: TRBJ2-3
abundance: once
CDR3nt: TGCGCCAGCAGCTCCCAGACTAGCGGGGGCCCAGATACGCAGTATTTT
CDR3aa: CASSSQTSGGPDTQYF

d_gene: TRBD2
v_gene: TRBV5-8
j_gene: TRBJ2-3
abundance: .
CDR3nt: TGTGCCAGCGAGAGCAGCGGGGGACGCACAGATACGCAGTATTTT
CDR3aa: CASESSGGRTDTQYF

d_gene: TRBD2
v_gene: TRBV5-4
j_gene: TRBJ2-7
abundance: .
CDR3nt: TGTGCCAGCAGCTTGTCTAGCGGGGGATACGAGCAGTACTTC
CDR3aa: CASSLSSGGYEQYF

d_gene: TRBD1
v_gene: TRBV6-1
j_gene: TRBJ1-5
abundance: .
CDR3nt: TGTGCCAGCAGCGAGGGACAGTTTAGCAATCAGCCCCAGCATTTT
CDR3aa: CASSEGQFSNQPQHF

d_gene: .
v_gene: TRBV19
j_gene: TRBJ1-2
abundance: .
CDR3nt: TGTGCCAGTAGCCCGACAGAAAACTATGGCTACACCTTC
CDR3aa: CASSPTENYGYTF

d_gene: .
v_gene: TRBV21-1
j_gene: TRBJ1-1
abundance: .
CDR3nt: TGTGCCAGCAGCAAAGCCGGGGAGACTGAAGCTTTCTTT
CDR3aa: CASSKAGETEAFF

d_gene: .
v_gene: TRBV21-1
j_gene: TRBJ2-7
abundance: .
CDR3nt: TGTGCCAGCAGCACAGGGACTAGCTCGAGTATACACGAGCAGTACTTC
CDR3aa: CASSTGTSSSIHEQYF

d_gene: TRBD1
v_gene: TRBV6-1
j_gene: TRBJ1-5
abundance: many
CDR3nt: TGTGCCAGCAGCGGCGAGGGGGACAGTCAGCCCCAGCATTTT
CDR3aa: CASSGEGDSQPQHF

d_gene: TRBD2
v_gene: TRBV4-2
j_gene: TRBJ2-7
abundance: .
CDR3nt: TGTGCCAGCAGCCAAGTGGGGGGGGTAGCGGGAGATAAGGGCACCTACGAGCAGTACTTC
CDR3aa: CASSQVGGVAGDKGTYEQYF